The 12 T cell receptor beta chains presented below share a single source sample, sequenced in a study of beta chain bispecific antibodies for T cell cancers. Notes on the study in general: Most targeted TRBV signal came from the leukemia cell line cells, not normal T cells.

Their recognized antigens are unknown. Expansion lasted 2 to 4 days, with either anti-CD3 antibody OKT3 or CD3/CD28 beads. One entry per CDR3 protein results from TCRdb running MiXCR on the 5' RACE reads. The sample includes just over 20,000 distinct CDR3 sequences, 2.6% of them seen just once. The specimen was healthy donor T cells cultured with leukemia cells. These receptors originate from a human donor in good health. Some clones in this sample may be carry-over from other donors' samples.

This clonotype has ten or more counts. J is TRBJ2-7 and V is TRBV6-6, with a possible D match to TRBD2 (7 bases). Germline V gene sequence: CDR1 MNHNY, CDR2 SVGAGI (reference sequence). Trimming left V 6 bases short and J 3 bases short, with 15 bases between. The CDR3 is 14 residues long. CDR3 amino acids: CASRDSGGLYEQYF. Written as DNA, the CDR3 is TGTGCCAGCAGAGACTCGGGGGGCCTCTACGAGCAGTACTTC.

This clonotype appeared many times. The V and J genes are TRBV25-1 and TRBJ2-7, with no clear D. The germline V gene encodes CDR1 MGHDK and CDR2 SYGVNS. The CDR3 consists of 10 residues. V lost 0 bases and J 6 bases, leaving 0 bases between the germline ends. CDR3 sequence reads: CASSEYEQYF. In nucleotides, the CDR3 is TGTGCCAGCAGTGAATACGAGCAGTACTTC.

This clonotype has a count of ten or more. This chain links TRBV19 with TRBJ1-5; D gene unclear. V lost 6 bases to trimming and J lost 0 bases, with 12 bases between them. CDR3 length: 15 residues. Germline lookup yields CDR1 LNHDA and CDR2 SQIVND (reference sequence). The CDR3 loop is CASSLTDYSNQPQHF. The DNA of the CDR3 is TGTGCCAGTAGCCTGACTGATTATAGCAATCAGCCCCAGCATTTT. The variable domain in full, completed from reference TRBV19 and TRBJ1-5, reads DGGITQSPKYLFRKEGQNVTLSCEQNLNHDAMYWYRQDPGQGLRLIYYSQIVNDFQKGDIAEGYSVSREKKESFPLTVTSAQKNPTAFYLCASSLTDYSNQPQHFGDGTRLSIL.

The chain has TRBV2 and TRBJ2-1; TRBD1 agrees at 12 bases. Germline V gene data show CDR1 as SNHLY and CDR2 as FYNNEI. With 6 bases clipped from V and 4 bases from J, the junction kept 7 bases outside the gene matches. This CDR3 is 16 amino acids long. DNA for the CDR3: TGTGCCAGCAGGGGGGACAGGGGGCGCCTTTACAATGAGCAGTTCTTC. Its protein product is CASRGDRGRLYNEQFF.

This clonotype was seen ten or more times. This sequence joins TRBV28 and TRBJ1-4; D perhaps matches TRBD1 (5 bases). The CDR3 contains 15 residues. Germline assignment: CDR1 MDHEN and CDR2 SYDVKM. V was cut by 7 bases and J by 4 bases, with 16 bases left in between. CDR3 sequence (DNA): TGTGCCAGCATCTACTCCGGGACGGGTAATGAAAAACTGTTTTTT. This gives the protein CASIYSGTGNEKLFF.

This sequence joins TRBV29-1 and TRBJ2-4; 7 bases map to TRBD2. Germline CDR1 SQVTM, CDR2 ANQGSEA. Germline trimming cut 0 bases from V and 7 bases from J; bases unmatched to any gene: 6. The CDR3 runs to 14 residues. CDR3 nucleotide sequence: TGCAGCGTTGAAGATCGCGGGGGTAGGAACATTCAGTACTTC. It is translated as CSVEDRGGRNIQYF.

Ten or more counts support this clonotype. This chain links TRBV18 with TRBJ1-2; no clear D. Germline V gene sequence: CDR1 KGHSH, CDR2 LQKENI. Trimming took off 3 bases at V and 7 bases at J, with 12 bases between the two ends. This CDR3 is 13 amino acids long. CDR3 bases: TGTGCCAGCTCACCCAATGAGGCTATTGGCTACACCTTC. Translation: CASSPNEAIGYTF.

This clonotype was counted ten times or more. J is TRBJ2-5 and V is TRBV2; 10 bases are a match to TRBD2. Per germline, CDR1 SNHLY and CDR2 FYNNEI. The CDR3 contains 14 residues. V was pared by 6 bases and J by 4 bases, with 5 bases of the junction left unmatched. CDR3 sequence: CASRVTSGRETQYF. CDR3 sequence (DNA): TGTGCCAGCAGGGTGACTAGCGGGCGAGAGACCCAGTACTTC.

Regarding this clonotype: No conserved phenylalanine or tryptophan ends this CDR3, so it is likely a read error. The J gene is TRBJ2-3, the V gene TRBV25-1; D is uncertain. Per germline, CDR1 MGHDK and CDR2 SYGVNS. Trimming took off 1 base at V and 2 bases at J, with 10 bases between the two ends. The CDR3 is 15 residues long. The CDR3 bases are TGTGCCAGCAGTGAATCGTGGGATCCCACAGATACGCAGTATTCT. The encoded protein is CASSESWDPTDTQYS.

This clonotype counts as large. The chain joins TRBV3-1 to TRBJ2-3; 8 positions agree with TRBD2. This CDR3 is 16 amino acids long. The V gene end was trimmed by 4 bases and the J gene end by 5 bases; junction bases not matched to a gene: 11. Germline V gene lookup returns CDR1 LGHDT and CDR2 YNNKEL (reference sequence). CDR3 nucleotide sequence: TGTGCCAGCAGCCGCACCAGCGGGGGCGGAAGAGATACGCAGTATTTT. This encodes CASSRTSGGGRDTQYF.

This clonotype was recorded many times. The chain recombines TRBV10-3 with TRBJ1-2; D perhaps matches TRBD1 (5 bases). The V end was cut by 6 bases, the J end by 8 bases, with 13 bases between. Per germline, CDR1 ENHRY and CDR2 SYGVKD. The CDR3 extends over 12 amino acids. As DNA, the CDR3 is TGTGCCATCAGCCAAGACAGTCTCGGCTACACCTTC. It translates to CAISQDSLGYTF.

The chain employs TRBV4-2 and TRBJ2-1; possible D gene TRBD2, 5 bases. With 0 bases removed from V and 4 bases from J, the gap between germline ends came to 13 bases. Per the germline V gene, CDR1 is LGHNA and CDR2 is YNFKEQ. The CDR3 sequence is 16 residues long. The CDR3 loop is CASSQDGEEGYNEQFF. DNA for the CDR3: TGTGCCAGCAGCCAAGACGGTGAAGAGGGTTACAATGAGCAGTTCTTC.